Below, 24 T cell receptor beta chains from the same sample are listed, as sequenced in a study of post-analysis software for immune sequencing data. Sequencing libraries made from TCR beta cDNA carried unique molecular identifiers. TCRdb redid the calling of the PCR reads with MiXCR, one entry per CDR3 protein. The sample yields approximately 460,000 distinct CDR3 sequences, over 35% seen once. Study-wide results and caveats: Patients showed TRBV5-6, TRBV5-1 and TRBV20-1 among several TRBV segments more frequent than in controls.

Their cognate antigens are unknown. Material: blood. Every receptor here comes from a girl under 18 with multiple sclerosis.

This clonotype was seen a few times. The chain uses TRBV6-1 and TRBJ2-7; D is unclear. Trimming took off 6 bases at V and 3 bases at J, with 6 bases between the two ends. This CDR3 has 11 residues. The germline CDR1 and CDR2 sequences are MNHNS and SASEGT. The CDR3 loop reads CASRGFYEQYF. The CDR3 DNA reads TGTGCCAGCAGGGGGTTCTACGAGCAGTACTTC.

This clonotype was seen more than once but under ten times. The chain carries TRBV7-2 and TRBJ1-2; D remains ambiguous. This CDR3 has 13 residues. CDR1 is SGHTA, CDR2 FQGNSA, per germline. V lost 1 base and J lost 8, with 11 bases in between. CDR3 amino acids: CASSLGDSPGYTF. For the CDR3, the DNA is TGTGCCAGCAGCTTAGGGGATTCTCCCGGCTACACCTTC.

The rearrangement links TRBV19 to TRBJ2-7; tentatively, D is TRBD1 (6 bases). V was cut by 5 bases and J by 3 bases, with 11 bases left in between. The CDR3 is made up of 13 amino acids. CDR1 LNHDA and CDR2 SQIVND come from the germline V gene (reference sequence). This chain's CDR3 is CASSPPGDYEQYF. CDR3 coding DNA: TGTGCCAGTAGTCCGCCAGGGGACTACGAGCAGTACTTC.

This clonotype turned up a few times. This CDR3 is CASSLQGPDTQYF. Here the CDR3 DNA reads TGCGCCAGCAGCTTACAGGGGCCAGATACGCAGTATTTT. The J gene is TRBJ2-3, the V gene TRBV5-1, with TRBD1 matching 7 bases. The CDR3 loop spans 13 amino acids. Losses at the gene ends were 2 bases for V and 4 bases for J; bases not matched to a gene: 1. CDR1 is SGHRS, CDR2 YFSETQ, per germline.

This clonotype occurred many times. The chain combines TRBV5-1 with TRBJ2-6; TRBD1 aligns across 8 bases. Germline V gene lookup returns CDR1 SGHRS and CDR2 YFSETQ. Losses at the gene ends were 2 bases for V and 0 bases for J; bases not matched to a gene: 1. This CDR3 contains 16 residues. CDR3 in DNA: TGCGCCAGCAGCTTAACAGGGGGCTCTGGGGCCAACGTCCTGACTTTC. Protein sequence: CASSLTGGSGANVLTF.

The table lists this clonotype with many counts. The rearrangement uses TRBV7-3 and TRBJ2-6; D gene ambiguous. The germline V gene encodes CDR1 SGHTA and CDR2 FQGTGA. The CDR3 sequence is 13 residues long. Trimming pared 3 bases from V and 3 bases from J, leaving 3 bases between. The CDR3 DNA sequence: TGTGCCAGCAGCTTTGGTGGGGCCAACGTCCTGACTTTC. This gives the protein CASSFGGANVLTF.

The chain links TRBV12-3 or TRBV12-4 to TRBJ2-5; D is unclear. Between the trimmed V and J ends, which lost 2 bases and 5 bases, there was a span of 12 bases. CDR3 size: 14 residues. The CDR3 region is CASSLTPSWETQYF. In DNA, the CDR3 is TGTGCCAGCAGTTTAACGCCCTCTTGGGAGACCCAGTACTTC.

A word on this clonotype: Possible read error: a much larger clone is one base away. The chain joins TRBV6-2 or TRBV6-3 to TRBJ2-1; 12 bases fit TRBD2. Germline-derived CDR1 and CDR2 are MNHEY and SVGEGT. The CDR3 spans 13 residues. Trimming removed 11 bases from V and 10 bases from J; junction bases left unmatched: 9. As DNA, the CDR3 is TGTGCCGGCAAACTAGCGGGAGGTCGGGAGCAGTTCTTC. Its protein product is CAGKLAGGREQFF.

The chain carries TRBV7-2 and TRBJ2-1; 8 bases are shared with TRBD2. The CDR3 runs 12 residues. In germline, CDR1 is SGHTA, CDR2 FQGNSA. V gave up 1 base and J gave up 15 bases; unmatched junction bases: 5. Here the CDR3 reads CASSLDTGGLFF. DNA for the CDR3: TGTGCCAGCAGCTTAGATACGGGGGGGCTGTTCTTC.

The CDR3 region has the DNA TGTGCCAGCAGCCAAAGACTAGCGGCTCTGTACAATGAGCAGTTCTTC. Protein sequence: CASSQRLAALYNEQFF. The V gene is TRBV3-1, the J gene TRBJ2-1, with 9 bases lining up with TRBD2. V dropped 2 bases and J dropped 4; count of bases not matched to a gene: 6. Germline CDR1 LGHDT, CDR2 YNNKEL (reference sequence). The CDR3 loop spans 16 amino acids.

This chain uses TRBV20-1 with TRBJ2-3; TRBD2 agrees at 13 bases. The CDR3 is made up of 14 amino acids. Unmatched junction bases numbered 5, after V lost 5 bases and J lost 6 bases. Germline lookup yields CDR1 DFQATT and CDR2 SNEGSKA (reference sequence). The CDR3 protein is CSAGTSGMSDTQYF. The CDR3 nucleotides read TGCAGTGCTGGGACTAGCGGGATGTCTGATACGCAGTATTTT.

The chain combines TRBV9 with TRBJ2-2, with 9 bases matching TRBD2. Losses at the gene ends were 3 bases for V and 5 bases for J; bases not matched to a gene: 8. In germline, CDR1 is SGDLS, CDR2 YYNGEE. This CDR3 spans 16 amino acids. CDR3 region: CASSARLAEKTGELFF. Here the CDR3 DNA reads TGTGCCAGCAGCGCCCGACTAGCGGAAAAGACCGGGGAGCTGTTTTTT.

The CDR3 sequence is CASSQEGQGADTQYF. The CDR3 nucleotides are TGCGCCAGCAGCCAAGAAGGACAGGGGGCAGATACGCAGTATTTT. The chain joins TRBV4-1 to TRBJ2-3; 10 positions match TRBD1. Germline lookup yields CDR1 MGHRA and CDR2 YSYEKL. V lost 0 bases and J lost 4; bases outside the gene matches: 1. This CDR3 region has 15 residues.

The J gene is TRBJ2-6, the V gene TRBV24-1; 9 bases are a match to TRBD1. Unmatched junction bases numbered 6, after V lost 3 bases and J lost 1 base. This CDR3 region has 18 residues. In germline, CDR1 is KGHDR, CDR2 SFDVKD. CDR3 sequence (DNA): TGTGCCACCAGTGATCCGGGTGACAGGGGGTCTGGGGCCAACGTCCTGACTTTC. Protein: CATSDPGDRGSGANVLTF.

The chain uses TRBV7-3 and TRBJ2-5; D assignment may be TRBD1 or TRBD2 (6 bases each). Germline CDR1 reads SGHTA; CDR2 reads FQGTGA. V lost 4 bases to trimming and J lost 11 bases, with 14 bases between them. The CDR3 contains 12 residues. The CDR3 here is CASSYGGPEQYF. In DNA form, the CDR3 reads TGTGCCAGCAGCTACGGGGGCCCGGAGCAGTACTTC.

Only a few counts were recorded for this clonotype. This sequence joins TRBV3-1 and TRBJ2-1, with D perhaps TRBD2 (7 bases). Trimming removed 0 bases at V and 4 bases at J, with 13 bases between. This CDR3 contains 16 residues. Germline assignment: CDR1 LGHDT and CDR2 YNNKEL (reference sequence). Written as DNA, the CDR3 is TGTGCCAGCAGCCAAGAGGGAGGGACACATTACAATGAGCAGTTCTTC. It specifies CASSQEGGTHYNEQFF.

This clonotype was observed a handful of times. CDR3 in amino acids: CASSAPGDPTYEQYF. The CDR3 DNA sequence: TGTGCCAGCAGCGCCCCCGGGGACCCTACCTACGAGCAGTACTTC. The chain uses TRBV7-9 and TRBJ2-7; either TRBD1 or TRBD2 may supply D (5 bases each). The V end was cut by 5 bases, the J end by 2 bases, with 16 bases between. Germline assignment: CDR1 SEHNR and CDR2 FQNEAQ (reference sequence). This CDR3 contains 15 residues.

This chain connects TRBV4-1 to TRBJ2-1; D is uncertain. The CDR3 spans 15 residues. Germline-derived CDR1 and CDR2 are MGHRA and YSYEKL. Trimming stripped 0 bases from V and 10 bases from J, with 16 bases between. This CDR3 is CASSQDRGVATEQFF. DNA of the CDR3: TGCGCCAGCAGCCAAGATCGTGGGGTAGCCACCGAGCAGTTCTTC.

This clonotype was seen more than once but under ten times. This chain joins TRBV12-3 or TRBV12-4 and TRBJ1-5; tentatively, D is TRBD1 (6 bases). This CDR3 comprises 13 residues. The CDR3 DNA reads as TGTGCTTCCCGGACAGTTAGCAATCAGCCCCAGCATTTT. Amino acids: CASRTVSNQPQHF.

V gene TRBV5-1 combines with J gene TRBJ2-1; possibly TRBD1 for D (6 bases). V lost 4 bases and J 3 bases, leaving 20 bases between the germline ends. The germline gives CDR1 SGHRS, CDR2 YFSETQ. The CDR3 is 17 residues long. The CDR3 here is CASSPRGGPSLYNEQFF. DNA of the CDR3: TGCGCCAGCAGCCCGCGTGGGGGCCCGTCCCTCTACAATGAGCAGTTCTTC. Full variable domain (remainder filled in from reference TRBV5-1 and TRBJ2-1): KAGVTQTPRYLIKTRGQQVTLSCSPISGHRSVSWYQQTPGQGLQFLFEYFSETQRNKGNFPGRFSGRQFSNSRSEMNVSTLELGDSALYLCASSPRGGPSLYNEQFFGPGTRLTVL.

This clonotype was seen only a few times. The V and J genes are TRBV29-1 and TRBJ2-3; D may match TRBD1 or TRBD2 (5 bases each). Germline CDR1 is SQVTM and CDR2 is ANQGSEA. V was shortened by 8 bases and J by 4 bases, with 10 bases between the two germline ends. The CDR3 is made up of 11 amino acids. CDR3 nucleotides: TGCAGCACACGGGGCGCAGATACGCAGTATTTT. Translation gives CSTRGADTQYF.

This clonotype was detected only a few times. The J gene is TRBJ1-1, the V gene TRBV4-2; maybe TRBD1 (5 bases). The CDR3 sequence is 12 residues long. The V end lost 0 bases, the J end lost 7 bases, and 6 bases lay between the germline ends. Germline lookup yields CDR1 LGHNA and CDR2 YNFKEQ. In DNA, the CDR3 is TGTGCCAGCAGCCAAGATGGGGGTGAAGCTTTCTTT. Translation: CASSQDGGEAFF.

This clonotype was seen only a few times. This chain connects TRBV12-3 or TRBV12-4 to TRBJ2-7; TRBD2 aligns across 14 bases. This CDR3 spans 14 amino acids. Trimming cost V 7 bases and J 6 bases; bases outside gene matches: 5. The CDR3 DNA reads TGTGCCAGCAACCTGGGACTAGCGGGAGTCGAGCAGTACTTC. This gives the protein CASNLGLAGVEQYF.

This clonotype was seen a few times. The V call is TRBV20-1, the J call TRBJ2-1; D may be TRBD1 or TRBD2 (5 bases each). Between the trimmed V and J ends, which lost 6 bases and 4 bases, there was a span of 13 bases. Germline CDR1 reads DFQATT; CDR2 reads SNEGSKA (reference sequence). The CDR3 loop spans 13 amino acids. The CDR3, as DNA: TGCAGTGCCATCCAGGGACCGTACAATGAGCAGTTCTTC. Its translation is CSAIQGPYNEQFF.